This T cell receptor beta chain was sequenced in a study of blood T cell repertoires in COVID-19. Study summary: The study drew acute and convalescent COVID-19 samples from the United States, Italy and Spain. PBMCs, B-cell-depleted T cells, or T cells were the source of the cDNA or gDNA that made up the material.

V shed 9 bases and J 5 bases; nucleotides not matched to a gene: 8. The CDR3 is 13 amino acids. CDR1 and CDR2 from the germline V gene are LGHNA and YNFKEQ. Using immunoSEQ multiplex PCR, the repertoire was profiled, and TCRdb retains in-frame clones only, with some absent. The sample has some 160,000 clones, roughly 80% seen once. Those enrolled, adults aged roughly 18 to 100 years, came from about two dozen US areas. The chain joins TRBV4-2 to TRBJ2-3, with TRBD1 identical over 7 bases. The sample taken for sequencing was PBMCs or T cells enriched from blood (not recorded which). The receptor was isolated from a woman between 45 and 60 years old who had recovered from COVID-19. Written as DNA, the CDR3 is TGTGCCAGTGAGACAGGGAGCGGAGATACGCAGTATTTT. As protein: CASETGSGDTQYF.